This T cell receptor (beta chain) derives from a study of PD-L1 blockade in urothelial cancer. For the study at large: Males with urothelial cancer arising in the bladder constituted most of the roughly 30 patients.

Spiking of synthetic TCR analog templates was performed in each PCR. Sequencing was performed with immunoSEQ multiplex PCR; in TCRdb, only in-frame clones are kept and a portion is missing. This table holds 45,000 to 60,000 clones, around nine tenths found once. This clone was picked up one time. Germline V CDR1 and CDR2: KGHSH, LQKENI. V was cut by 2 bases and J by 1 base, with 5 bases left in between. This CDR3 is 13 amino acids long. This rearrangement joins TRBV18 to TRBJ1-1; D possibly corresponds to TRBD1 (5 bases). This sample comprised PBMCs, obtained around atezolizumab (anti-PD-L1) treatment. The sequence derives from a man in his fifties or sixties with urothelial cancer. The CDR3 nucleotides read TGTGCCAGCTCACCAACAGGGAACACTGAAGCTTTCTTT. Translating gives CASSPTGNTEAFF.